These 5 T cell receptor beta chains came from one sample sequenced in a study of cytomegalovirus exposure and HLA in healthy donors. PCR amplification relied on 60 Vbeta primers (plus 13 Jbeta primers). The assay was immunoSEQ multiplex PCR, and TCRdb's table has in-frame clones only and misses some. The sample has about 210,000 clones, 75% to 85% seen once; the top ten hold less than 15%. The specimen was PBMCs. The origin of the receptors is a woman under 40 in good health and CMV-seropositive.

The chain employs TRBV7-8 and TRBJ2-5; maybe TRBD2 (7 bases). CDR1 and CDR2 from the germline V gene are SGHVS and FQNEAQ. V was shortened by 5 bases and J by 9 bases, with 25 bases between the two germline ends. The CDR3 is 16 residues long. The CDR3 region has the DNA TGTGCCAGCAGCCAGCTAGGGGGGGGTACTGTTCTGCCCCAGTACTTC. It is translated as CASSQLGGGTVLPQYF.

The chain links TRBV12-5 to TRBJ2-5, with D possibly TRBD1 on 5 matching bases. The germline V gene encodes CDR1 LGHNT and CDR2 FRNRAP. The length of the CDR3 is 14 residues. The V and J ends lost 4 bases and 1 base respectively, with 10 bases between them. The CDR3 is CASGSPGFQETQYF. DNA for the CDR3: TGTGCTAGTGGTTCCCCAGGGTTCCAAGAGACCCAGTACTTC.

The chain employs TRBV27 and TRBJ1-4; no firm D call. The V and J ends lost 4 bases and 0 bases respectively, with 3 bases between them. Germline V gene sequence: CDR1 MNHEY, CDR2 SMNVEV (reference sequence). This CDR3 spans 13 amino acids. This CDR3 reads CASSSATNEKLFF. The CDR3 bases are TGTGCCAGCAGTTCAGCAACTAATGAAAAACTGTTTTTT.

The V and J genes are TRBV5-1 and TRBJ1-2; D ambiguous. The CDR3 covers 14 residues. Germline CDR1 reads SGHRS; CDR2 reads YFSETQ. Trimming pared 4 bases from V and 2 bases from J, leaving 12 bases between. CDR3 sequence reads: CASSLDGLNYGYTF. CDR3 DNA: TGCGCCAGCAGCCTGGACGGACTAAACTATGGCTACACCTTC.

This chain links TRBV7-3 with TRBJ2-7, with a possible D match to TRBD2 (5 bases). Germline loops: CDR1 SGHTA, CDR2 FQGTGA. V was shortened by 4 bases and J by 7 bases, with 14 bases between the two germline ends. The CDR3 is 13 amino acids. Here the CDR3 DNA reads TGTGCCAGCAGCTATGACCCGACGGGGGAGCAGTACTTC. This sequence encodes CASSYDPTGEQYF.